Listed below are T cell receptor beta chains from one sample, sequenced in a study of OX40 agonist ivuxolimab in advanced cancers. Only in-frame clones appear in the TCRdb table, and some are missing; sequencing was by immunoSEQ multiplex PCR. Of 65,000 to 95,000 clones listed, about 86% are singletons. This material consisted of CD4+ or CD8+ T cells sorted from blood, taken in a trial of the OX40 agonist ivuxolimab. Every receptor here comes from an adult with an advanced solid tumor such as melanoma, head and neck, liver or kidney cancer. CDR3s include the opening cysteine and the closing phenylalanine or tryptophan. Fields, in order: clone size, D gene, V gene, J gene, CDR3 DNA, CDR3 protein. A D gene is named only where the DNA matches it firmly. The listing skips clone size in some rows; elsewhere it reads once, few, many or a size class.

size: -; D: TRBD2; V: TRBV30; J: TRBJ2-7; DNA: TGTGCCTGGAGTGGACTAGCGGGAGGGTCTGGCGAGCAGTACTTC; CDR3: CAWSGLAGGSGEQYF
size: -; D: -; V: TRBV25-1; J: TRBJ2-7; DNA: TGTGCCAGCAGTGAAGCGACAGGAGTCTACGAGCAGTACTTC; CDR3: CASSEATGVYEQYF
size: once; D: -; V: TRBV4-3; J: TRBJ2-1; DNA: TGCGCCAGCAGCCAAGATCGGCTAGCACCCTACAATGAGCAGTTCTTC; CDR3: CASSQDRLAPYNEQFF
size: -; D: -; V: TRBV5-1; J: TRBJ1-5; DNA: TGCGCCAGCAGCTTTGGAGCAGGGCCTAATCAGCCCCAGCATTTT; CDR3: CASSFGAGPNQPQHF
size: once; D: -; V: TRBV6-5; J: TRBJ2-3; DNA: TGTGCCAGCAGGACCGGATGGGGCACAGATACGCAGTATTTT; CDR3: CASRTGWGTDTQYF
size: once; D: TRBD2; V: TRBV7-2; J: TRBJ2-1; DNA: TGTGCCAGCAGCTGGGGACTAGCAGCCTACAATGAGCAGTTCTTC; CDR3: CASSWGLAAYNEQFF
size: once; D: -; V: TRBV28; J: TRBJ2-7; DNA: TGTGCCAGCCTCCCCATGGGGGCCCGGAACGAGCAGTACTTC; CDR3: CASLPMGARNEQYF
size: -; D: TRBD2; V: TRBV25-1; J: TRBJ2-7; DNA: TGTGCCAGCAGTGAGGGAGGCGGGAGGGCCTCATACGAGCAGTACTTC; CDR3: CASSEGGGRASYEQYF
size: -; D: -; V: TRBV11-3; J: TRBJ2-6; DNA: TGTGCCAGCAGCACAAGTGGTCGACAAAGTCGGGCCAACGTCCTGACTTTC; CDR3: CASSTSGRQSRANVLTF
size: -; D: TRBD1; V: TRBV18; J: TRBJ1-4; DNA: TGTGCCAGCTCCCTGTCGACAGGGAGGAATGAAAAACTGTTTTTT; CDR3: CASSLSTGRNEKLFF
size: -; D: TRBD1; V: TRBV5-1; J: TRBJ1-5; DNA: TGCGCCAGCAGCGTTGGGACAGGAAATCAGCCCCAGCATTTT; CDR3: CASSVGTGNQPQHF
size: -; D: TRBD2; V: TRBV2; J: TRBJ2-7; DNA: TGTGCCAGCATCGGGCCTTTCGCGGGAGGGCCTCGCCTAGCCGAGCAGTACTTC; CDR3: CASIGPFAGGPRLAEQYF
size: -; D: TRBD2; V: TRBV29-1; J: TRBJ2-2; DNA: TGCAGCGTTCGGACTAGCGGGAGCCAGGGGGGGGAGCTGTTTTTT; CDR3: CSVRTSGSQGGELFF
size: -; D: TRBD2; V: TRBV4-2; J: TRBJ2-2; DNA: TGTGCCAGCAGCCAAGAATCTCTGGGGGGGATTTACGGGGAGCTGTTTTTT; CDR3: CASSQESLGGIYGELFF